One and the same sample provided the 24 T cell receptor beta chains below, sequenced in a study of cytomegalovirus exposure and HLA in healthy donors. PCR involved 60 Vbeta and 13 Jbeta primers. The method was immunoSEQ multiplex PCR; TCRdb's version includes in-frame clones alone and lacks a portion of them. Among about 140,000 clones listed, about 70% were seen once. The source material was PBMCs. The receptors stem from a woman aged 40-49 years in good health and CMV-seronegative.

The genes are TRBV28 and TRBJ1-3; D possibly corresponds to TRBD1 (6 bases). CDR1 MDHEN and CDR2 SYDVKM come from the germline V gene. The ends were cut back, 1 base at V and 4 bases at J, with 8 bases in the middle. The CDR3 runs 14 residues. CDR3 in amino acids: CASSLSTGGNTIYF. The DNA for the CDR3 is TGTGCCAGCAGTTTATCGACAGGAGGAAACACCATATATTTT.

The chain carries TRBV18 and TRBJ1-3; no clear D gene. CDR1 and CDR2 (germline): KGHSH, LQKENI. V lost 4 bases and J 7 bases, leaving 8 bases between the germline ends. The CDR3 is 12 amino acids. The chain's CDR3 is CASSLESNTIYF. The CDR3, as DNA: TGTGCCAGCTCACTGGAGTCTAACACCATATATTTT.

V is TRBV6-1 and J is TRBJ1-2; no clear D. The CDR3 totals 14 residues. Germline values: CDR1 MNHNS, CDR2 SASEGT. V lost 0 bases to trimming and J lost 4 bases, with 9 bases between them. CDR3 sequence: CASSEAARSYGYTF. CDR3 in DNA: TGTGCCAGCAGTGAAGCGGCGCGGAGCTATGGCTACACCTTC.

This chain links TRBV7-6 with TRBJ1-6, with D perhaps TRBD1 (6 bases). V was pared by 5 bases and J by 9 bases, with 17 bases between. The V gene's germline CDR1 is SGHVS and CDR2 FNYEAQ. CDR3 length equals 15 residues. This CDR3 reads CASSRGGGRFSPLHF. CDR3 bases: TGTGCCAGCAGCCGGGGCGGGGGGCGGTTTTCACCCCTCCACTTT.

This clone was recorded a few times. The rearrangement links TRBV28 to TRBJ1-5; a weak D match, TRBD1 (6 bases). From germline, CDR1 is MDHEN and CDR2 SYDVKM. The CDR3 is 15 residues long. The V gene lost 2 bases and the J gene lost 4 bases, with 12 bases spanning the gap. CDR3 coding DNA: TGTGCCAGCAGTTTAGGGCAGGGGCCGAATCAGCCCCAGCATTTT. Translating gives CASSLGQGPNQPQHF.

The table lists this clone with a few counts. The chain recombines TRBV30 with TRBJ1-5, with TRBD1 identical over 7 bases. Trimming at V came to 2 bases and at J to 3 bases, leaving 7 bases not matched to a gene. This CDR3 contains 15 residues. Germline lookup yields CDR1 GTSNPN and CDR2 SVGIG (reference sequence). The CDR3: CAWSLDREDNQPQHF. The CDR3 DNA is TGTGCCTGGAGTCTCGACAGGGAGGACAATCAGCCCCAGCATTTT.

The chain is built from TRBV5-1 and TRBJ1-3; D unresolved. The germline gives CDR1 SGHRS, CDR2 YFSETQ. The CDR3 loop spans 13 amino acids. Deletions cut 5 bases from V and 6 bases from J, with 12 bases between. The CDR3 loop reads CASRTSYENTIYF. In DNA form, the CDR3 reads TGCGCCAGCAGGACATCTTACGAAAACACCATATATTTT.

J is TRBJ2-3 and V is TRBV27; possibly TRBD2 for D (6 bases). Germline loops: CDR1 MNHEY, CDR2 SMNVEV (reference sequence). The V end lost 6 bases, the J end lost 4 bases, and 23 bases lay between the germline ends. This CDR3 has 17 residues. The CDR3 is CASSPAGRGLGADTQYF. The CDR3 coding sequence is TGTGCCAGCAGCCCCGCCGGGCGGGGCCTCGGGGCAGATACGCAGTATTTT.

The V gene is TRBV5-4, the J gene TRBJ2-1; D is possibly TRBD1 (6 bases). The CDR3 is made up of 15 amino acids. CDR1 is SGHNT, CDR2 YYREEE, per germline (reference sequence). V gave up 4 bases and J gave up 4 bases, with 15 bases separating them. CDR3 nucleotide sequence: TGTGCCAGCAGCCCGCAGGGCCAGGGGTACAATGAGCAGTTCTTC. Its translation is CASSPQGQGYNEQFF.

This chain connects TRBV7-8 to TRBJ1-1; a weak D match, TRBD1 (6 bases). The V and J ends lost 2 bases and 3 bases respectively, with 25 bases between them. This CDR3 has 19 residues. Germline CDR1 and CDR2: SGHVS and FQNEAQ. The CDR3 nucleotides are TGTGCCAGCAGCTTACCCCCTCTTACCGGGACAAGACTCCACACTGAAGCTTTCTTT. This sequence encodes CASSLPPLTGTRLHTEAFF.

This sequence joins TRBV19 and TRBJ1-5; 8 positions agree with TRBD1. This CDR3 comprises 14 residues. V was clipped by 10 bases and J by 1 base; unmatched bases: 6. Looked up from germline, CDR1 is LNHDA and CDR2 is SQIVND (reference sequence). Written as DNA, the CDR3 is TGTGCCACCTCAGGGGGCGAGAGCAATCAGCCCCAGCATTTT. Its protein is CATSGGESNQPQHF.

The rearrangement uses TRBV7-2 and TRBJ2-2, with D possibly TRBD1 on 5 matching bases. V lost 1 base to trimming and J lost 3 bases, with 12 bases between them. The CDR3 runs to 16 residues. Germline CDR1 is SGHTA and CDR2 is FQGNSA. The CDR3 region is CASSLDSDSYTGELFF. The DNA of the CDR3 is TGTGCCAGCAGCTTAGACTCAGACAGCTACACCGGGGAGCTGTTTTTT.

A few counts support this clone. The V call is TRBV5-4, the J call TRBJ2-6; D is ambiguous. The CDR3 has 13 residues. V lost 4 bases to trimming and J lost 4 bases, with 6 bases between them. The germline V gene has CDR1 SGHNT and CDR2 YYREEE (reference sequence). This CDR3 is CASSQTGANVLTF. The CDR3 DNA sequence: TGTGCCAGCAGCCAGACAGGGGCCAACGTCCTGACTTTC.

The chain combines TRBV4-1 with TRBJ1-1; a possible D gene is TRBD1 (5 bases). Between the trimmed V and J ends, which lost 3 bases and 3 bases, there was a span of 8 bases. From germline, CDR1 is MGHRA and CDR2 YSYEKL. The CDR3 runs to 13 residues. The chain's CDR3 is CASSQTGDTEAFF. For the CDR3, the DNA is TGCGCCAGCAGCCAGACGGGGGACACTGAAGCTTTCTTT.

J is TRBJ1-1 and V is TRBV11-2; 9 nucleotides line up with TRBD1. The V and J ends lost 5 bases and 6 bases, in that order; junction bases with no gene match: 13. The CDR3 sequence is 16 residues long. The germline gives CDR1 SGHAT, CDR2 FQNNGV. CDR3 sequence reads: CASSPLSDRGFPEAFF. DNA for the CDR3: TGTGCCAGCAGCCCCCTCAGCGACAGGGGGTTTCCTGAAGCTTTCTTT.

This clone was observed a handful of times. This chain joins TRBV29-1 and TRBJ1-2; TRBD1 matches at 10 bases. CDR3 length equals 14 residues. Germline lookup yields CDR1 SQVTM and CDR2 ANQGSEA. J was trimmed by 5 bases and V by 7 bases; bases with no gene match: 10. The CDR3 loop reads CSGETGGGGYGYTF. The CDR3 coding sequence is TGCAGCGGGGAGACAGGGGGCGGGGGTTATGGCTACACCTTC.

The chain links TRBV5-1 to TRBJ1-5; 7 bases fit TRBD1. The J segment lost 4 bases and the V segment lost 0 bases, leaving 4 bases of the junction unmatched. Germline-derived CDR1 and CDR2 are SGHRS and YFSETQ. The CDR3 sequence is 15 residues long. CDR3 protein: CASSLVAGGNQPQHF. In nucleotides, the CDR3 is TGCGCCAGCAGCTTGGTGGCAGGGGGGAATCAGCCCCAGCATTTT.

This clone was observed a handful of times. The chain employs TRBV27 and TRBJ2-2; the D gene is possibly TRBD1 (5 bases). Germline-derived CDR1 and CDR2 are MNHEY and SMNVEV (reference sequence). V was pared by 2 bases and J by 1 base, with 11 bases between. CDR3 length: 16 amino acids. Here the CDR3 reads CASSLGPGQNTGELFF. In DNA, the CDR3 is TGTGCCAGCAGTTTAGGTCCAGGGCAGAACACCGGGGAGCTGTTTTTT.

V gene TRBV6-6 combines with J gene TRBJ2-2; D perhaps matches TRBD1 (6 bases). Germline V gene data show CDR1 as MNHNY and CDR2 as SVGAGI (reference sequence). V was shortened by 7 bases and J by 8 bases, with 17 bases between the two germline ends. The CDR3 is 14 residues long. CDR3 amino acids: CASTVGARGGELFF. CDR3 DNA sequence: TGTGCCAGCACAGTGGGGGCGCGAGGGGGGGAGCTGTTTTTT.

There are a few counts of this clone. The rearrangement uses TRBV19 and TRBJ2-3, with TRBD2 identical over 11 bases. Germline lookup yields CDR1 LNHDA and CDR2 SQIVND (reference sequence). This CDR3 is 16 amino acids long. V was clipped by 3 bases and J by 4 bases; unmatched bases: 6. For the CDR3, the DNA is TGTGCCAGTAGTATCGAACTAGCGGGGGTGGCAGATACGCAGTATTTT. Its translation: CASSIELAGVADTQYF. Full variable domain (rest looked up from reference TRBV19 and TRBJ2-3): DGGITQSPKYLFRKEGQNVTLSCEQNLNHDAMYWYRQDPGQGLRLIYYSQIVNDFQKGDIAEGYSVSREKKESFPLTVTSAQKNPTAFYLCASSIELAGVADTQYFGPGTRLTVL.

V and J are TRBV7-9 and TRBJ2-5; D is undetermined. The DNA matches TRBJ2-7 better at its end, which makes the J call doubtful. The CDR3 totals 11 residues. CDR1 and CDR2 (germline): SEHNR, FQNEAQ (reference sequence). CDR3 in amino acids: CASSPLVEQYF. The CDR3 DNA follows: TGTGCCAGCAGCCCTTTAGTCGAGCAGTACTTC.

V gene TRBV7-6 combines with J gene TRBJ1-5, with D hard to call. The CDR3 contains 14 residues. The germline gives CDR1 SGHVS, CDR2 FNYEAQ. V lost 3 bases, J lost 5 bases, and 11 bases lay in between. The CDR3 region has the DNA TGTGCCAGCAGCTTGGAAGGAGATCATCAGCCCCAGCATTTT. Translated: CASSLEGDHQPQHF.

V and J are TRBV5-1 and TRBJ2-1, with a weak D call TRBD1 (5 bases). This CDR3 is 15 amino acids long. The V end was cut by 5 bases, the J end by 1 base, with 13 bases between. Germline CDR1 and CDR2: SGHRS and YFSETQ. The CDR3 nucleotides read TGCGCCAGCAGTAGGGGAAGTAGTTCCTACAATGAGCAGTTCTTC. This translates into CASSRGSSSYNEQFF.

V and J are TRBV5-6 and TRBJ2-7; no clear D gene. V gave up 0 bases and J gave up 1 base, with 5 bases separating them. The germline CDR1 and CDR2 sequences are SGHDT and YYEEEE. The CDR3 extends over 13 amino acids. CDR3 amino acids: CASSLVSSYEQYF. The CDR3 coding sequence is TGTGCCAGCAGCTTGGTCAGTTCCTACGAGCAGTACTTC.